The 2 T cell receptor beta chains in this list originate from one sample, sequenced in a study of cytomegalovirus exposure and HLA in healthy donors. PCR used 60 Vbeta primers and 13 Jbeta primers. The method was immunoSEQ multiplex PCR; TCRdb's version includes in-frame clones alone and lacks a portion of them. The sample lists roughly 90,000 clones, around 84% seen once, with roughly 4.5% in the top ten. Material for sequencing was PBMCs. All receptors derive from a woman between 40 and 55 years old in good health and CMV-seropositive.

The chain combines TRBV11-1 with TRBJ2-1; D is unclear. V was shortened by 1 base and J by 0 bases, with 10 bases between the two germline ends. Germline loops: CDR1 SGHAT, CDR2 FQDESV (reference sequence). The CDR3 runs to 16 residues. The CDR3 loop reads CASSLERPSSYNEQFF. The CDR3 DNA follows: TGTGCCAGCAGCTTAGAACGCCCTAGCTCCTACAATGAGCAGTTCTTC.

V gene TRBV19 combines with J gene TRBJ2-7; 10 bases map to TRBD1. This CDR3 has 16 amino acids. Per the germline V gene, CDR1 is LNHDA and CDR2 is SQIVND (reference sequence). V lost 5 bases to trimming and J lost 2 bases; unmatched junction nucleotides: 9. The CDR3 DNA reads TGTGCCAGTAGTGTACAGGGACAGGGGATGGCCTACGAGCAGTACTTC. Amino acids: CASSVQGQGMAYEQYF. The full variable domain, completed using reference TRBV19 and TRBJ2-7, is DGGITQSPKYLFRKEGQNVTLSCEQNLNHDAMYWYRQDPGQGLRLIYYSQIVNDFQKGDIAEGYSVSREKKESFPLTVTSAQKNPTAFYLCASSVQGQGMAYEQYFGPGTRLTVT.